The 21 T cell receptor beta chains given below trace back to one sample, sequenced in a study of CD8 T cells in ankylosing spondylitis. MiXCR, applied by TCRdb to the 5' RACE reads, yields one record per CDR3 protein. The data hold fewer than 400,000 distinct CDR3 sequences, with approximately 15% observed a single time. The specimen was blood, either unsorted or a sorted T cell fraction (not recorded which). Receptors were obtained from a male donor with ankylosing spondylitis or in good health (not recorded which).

This clonotype has at least ten counts. The V and J genes are TRBV7-9 and TRBJ2-3, with D tentatively TRBD2 (6 bases). Between the trimmed V and J ends, which lost 5 bases and 5 bases, there was a span of 11 bases. The germline V gene has CDR1 SEHNR and CDR2 FQNEAQ (reference sequence). This CDR3 comprises 13 residues. Here the CDR3 reads CASSQGRRDTQYF. In DNA form, the CDR3 reads TGTGCCAGCAGCCAAGGGAGGAGAGATACGCAGTATTTT.

This clonotype was recorded a few times. The V and J genes are TRBV24-1 and TRBJ2-3; D may be TRBD1 or TRBD2 (5 bases each). This CDR3 has 20 amino acids. Trimming removed 2 bases at V and 0 bases at J, with 23 bases between. Germline CDR1 reads KGHDR; CDR2 reads SFDVKD. The CDR3 DNA follows: TGTGCCACCAGTGATTATGGGACGGACGTCGTTGTCGTTAGCACAGATACGCAGTATTTT. As protein: CATSDYGTDVVVVSTDTQYF.

There are many counts of this clonotype. This chain uses TRBV12-3 or TRBV12-4 with TRBJ2-7, with 9 bases lining up with TRBD1. The CDR3 is 14 amino acids. J was trimmed by 6 bases and V by 0 bases; bases with no gene match: 3. The CDR3: CASSLATGGGEQYF. CDR3 coding DNA: TGTGCCAGCAGTTTAGCGACAGGGGGAGGCGAGCAGTACTTC.

The rearrangement links TRBV10-3 to TRBJ2-5; D perhaps matches TRBD2 (5 bases). V lost 0 bases and J lost 4, with 9 bases in between. The CDR3 is 14 residues long. The germline V gene has CDR1 ENHRY and CDR2 SYGVKD. The CDR3 DNA reads as TGTGCCATCAGTGAGTCTCCCGGACTAGAGACCCAGTACTTC. Translated: CAISESPGLETQYF.

The rearrangement uses TRBV3-1 and TRBJ1-1, with a possible D match to TRBD1 (5 bases). The CDR3 covers 14 residues. V lost 5 bases and J 1 base, leaving 11 bases between the germline ends. Germline V gene lookup returns CDR1 LGHDT and CDR2 YNNKEL (reference sequence). The CDR3 spells CASSARGRNTEAFF. The CDR3 DNA follows: TGTGCCAGCAGCGCAAGGGGTCGGAACACTGAAGCTTTCTTT.

V gene TRBV5-1 combines with J gene TRBJ2-3; 8 bases are shared with TRBD1. The length of the CDR3 is 16 residues. CDR1 is SGHRS and CDR2 is YFSETQ in the germline V gene. J lost 1 base, V lost 4 bases, and 8 bases had no gene match. Here the CDR3 reads CASSLQGQGGTDTQYF. For the CDR3, the DNA is TGCGCCAGCAGCCTCCAAGGACAGGGAGGCACAGATACGCAGTATTTT.

J is TRBJ1-5 and V is TRBV5-8, with 9 bases matching TRBD1. Germline trimming cut 4 bases from V and 4 bases from J; bases unmatched to any gene: 3. Germline-derived CDR1 and CDR2 are SGHTS and YDEGEE. This CDR3 is built from 14 residues. CDR3 amino acids: CASSDRGLNQPQHF. The CDR3 DNA sequence: TGTGCCAGCAGCGACAGGGGGTTGAATCAGCCCCAGCATTTT.

Sample share makes this clonotype medium-sized. The chain combines TRBV12-3 or TRBV12-4 with TRBJ1-5; 9 bases are a match to TRBD1. V was pared by 5 bases and J by 4 bases, with 3 bases of the junction left unmatched. The CDR3 contains 14 residues. The CDR3 protein is CASSPQGANQPQHF. CDR3 DNA: TGTGCCAGCAGTCCACAGGGGGCGAATCAGCCCCAGCATTTT.

The V gene is TRBV5-1, the J gene TRBJ2-7, with D tentatively TRBD1 (6 bases). The length of the CDR3 is 15 residues. Germline CDR1 is SGHRS and CDR2 is YFSETQ. Trimming left V 4 bases short and J 0 bases short, with 14 bases between. The CDR3 region is CASSRSRTASYEQYF. DNA for the CDR3: TGCGCCAGCAGCCGATCCCGGACAGCCTCCTACGAGCAGTACTTC.

Note on this clonotype: This sequence may be a read error, since a much larger clone differs from it by one base. CDR3 in amino acids: CASTIGHKNTEAFF. The CDR3 DNA reads TGTGCCAGCACCATTGGACACAAGAACACTGAAGCTTTCTTT. The chain links TRBV12-3 or TRBV12-4 to TRBJ1-1, with D perhaps TRBD1 (5 bases). The V end was cut by 7 bases, the J end by 1 base, with 13 bases between. The CDR3 has 14 residues.

This clonotype was counted between two and nine times. The rearrangement uses TRBV29-1 and TRBJ2-5; perhaps TRBD1 as D (6 bases). This CDR3 has 13 amino acids. The germline CDR1 and CDR2 sequences are SQVTM and ANQGSEA. Trimming took off 3 bases at V and 4 bases at J, with 12 bases between the two ends. The CDR3 sequence: CSVEDSRRETQYF. CDR3 DNA: TGCAGCGTTGAGGACAGTCGACGAGAGACCCAGTACTTC. The full variable domain, in which reference TRBV29-1 and TRBJ2-5 provide the parts outside the CDR3, is SAVISQKPSRDICQRGTSLTIQCQVDSQVTMMFWYRQQPGQSLTLIATANQGSEATYESGFVIDKFPISRPNLTFSTLTVSNMSPEDSSIYLCSVEDSRRETQYFGPGTRLLVL.

This clonotype was seen only a few times. The chain's CDR3 is CASSIGSETKAFF. DNA of the CDR3: TGTGCCAGTAGTATAGGTTCAGAGACAAAAGCTTTCTTT. The genes are TRBV19 and TRBJ1-1; D unclear. Trimming removed 1 base at V and 9 bases at J, with 12 bases between. This CDR3 is built from 13 residues. The germline V gene has CDR1 LNHDA and CDR2 SQIVND (reference sequence).

This CDR3 is CASSDVQGATGELFF. CDR3 in DNA: TGTGCCAGCAGCGACGTGCAGGGGGCTACCGGGGAGCTGTTTTTT. The chain couples TRBV7-6 to TRBJ2-2; 8 positions match TRBD1. J lost 5 bases, V lost 5 bases, and 7 bases had no gene match. The CDR3 extends over 15 amino acids. Germline CDR1 and CDR2: SGHVS and FNYEAQ.

This clonotype was detected only a few times. The rearrangement links TRBV25-1 to TRBJ2-1; D possibly corresponds to TRBD1 (6 bases). This CDR3 is 15 amino acids long. The V end was cut by 4 bases, the J end by 0 bases, with 10 bases between. The V gene's germline CDR1 is MGHDK and CDR2 SYGVNS. CDR3 nucleotides: TGTGCCAGCAGTGCCGACAGGAGCTCCTACAATGAGCAGTTCTTC. Its protein product is CASSADRSSYNEQFF.

Ten or more counts support this clonotype. This chain connects TRBV5-1 to TRBJ1-1; D remains ambiguous. Trimming took off 0 bases at V and 1 base at J, with 7 bases between the two ends. The CDR3 runs to 14 residues. Germline V gene sequence: CDR1 SGHRS, CDR2 YFSETQ. CDR3 protein: CASSLDGGNTEAFF. The CDR3 coding sequence is TGCGCCAGCAGCTTGGACGGAGGGAACACTGAAGCTTTCTTT.

The chain carries TRBV4-1 and TRBJ2-3; D remains unclear. There are 16 residues in the CDR3. V was pared by 0 bases and J by 5 bases, with 15 bases between. In germline, CDR1 is MGHRA, CDR2 YSYEKL. The CDR3 coding sequence is TGCGCCAGCAGCCAAGAACCAGGAAGAAGGCAAGATACGCAGTATTTT. Protein sequence: CASSQEPGRRQDTQYF.

This chain uses TRBV7-9 with TRBJ2-1; 14 bases agree with TRBD2. The germline V gene has CDR1 SEHNR and CDR2 FQNEAQ (reference sequence). V was clipped by 4 bases and J by 9 bases; unmatched bases: 5. The CDR3 covers 15 residues. This chain's CDR3 is CASSSTSGRAGEQFF. The DNA of the CDR3 is TGTGCCAGCAGCTCGACTAGCGGGAGGGCTGGTGAGCAGTTCTTC.

This clonotype was picked up a small number of times. V usage is TRBV6-1 and J usage is TRBJ1-5; tentative D call: TRBD1 (5 bases). The CDR3 contains 15 residues. The V gene's germline CDR1 is MNHNS and CDR2 SASEGT. The ends were cut back, 2 bases at V and 9 bases at J, with 17 bases in the middle. CDR3 in amino acids: CASSEMTATFGPQHF. CDR3 DNA sequence: TGTGCCAGCAGTGAAATGACAGCGACCTTTGGGCCCCAGCATTTT.

The CDR3 DNA reads as TGCAGTGCTAGAGCCGGACAGGGAACAGATACGCAGTATTTT. It translates to CSARAGQGTDTQYF. V gene TRBV20-1 combines with J gene TRBJ2-3, with 8 bases fitting TRBD1. After removal of 1 base from V and 3 bases from J, the junction contained 3 bases not matched to a gene. Germline CDR1 is DFQATT and CDR2 is SNEGSKA (reference sequence). The CDR3 is made up of 14 amino acids.

This clonotype was detected only a few times. This chain connects TRBV6-2 or TRBV6-3 to TRBJ1-1; possible D gene TRBD1, 5 bases. This CDR3 contains 14 residues. The germline V gene has CDR1 MNHEY and CDR2 SVGEGT. V was pared by 6 bases and J by 5 bases, with 16 bases between. The DNA for the CDR3 is TGTGCCAGCAGGGCTACGGGACGGGATACTGAAGCTTTCTTT. This codes for CASRATGRDTEAFF.

This clonotype occurred many times. The DNA of the CDR3 is TGCGCCAGCAGCTTGGGGCAGATCGCTGAAGCTTTCTTT. Protein product: CASSLGQIAEAFF. The chain couples TRBV5-1 to TRBJ1-1; D not certain. The CDR3 loop spans 13 amino acids. V shed 0 bases and J shed 6 bases, with 9 bases lying between them. Germline V gene data show CDR1 as SGHRS and CDR2 as YFSETQ.